This T cell receptor beta chain was recorded in a study of cytotoxic CD8 clonotypes in ibrutinib-treated CLL. Worth noting for this clone: Antigen specificity is unknown.

Findings and caveats of the study: Clonotypes that were public were uncommon, and they contracted or stayed stable on treatment.

Using immunoSEQ multiplex PCR, the repertoire was profiled, and TCRdb retains in-frame clones only, with some absent. The table lists under 200,000 clones, more than 75% of them singletons. This TCR came from a human donor with chronic lymphocytic leukemia. Here the sequenced sample was PBMCs, taken after 12 months of ibrutinib treatment.

The CDR3 is CASSISGGPGPQHF. As DNA, the CDR3 is TGTGCCAGCAGCATAAGCGGGGGTCCTGGGCCCCAGCATTTT. The chain carries TRBV4-2 and TRBJ1-5; D possibly corresponds to TRBD1 (5 bases). The CDR3 extends over 14 amino acids. Germline-derived CDR1 and CDR2 are LGHNA and YNFKEQ. Trimming removed 5 bases at V and 9 bases at J, with 17 bases between.